Shown below are 25 T cell receptor beta chains from a single sample sequenced in a study of T cell responses to AZD1222 COVID-19 vaccine (dated by TCRdb to about 2021). Reading the label with the study, this specimen's time point is: baseline before first vaccination. The protocol used for the library was the immunoSEQ multiplex PCR assay. Drawn from immuneACCESS, this table holds only the in-frame rearrangements with V and J called that TCRdb kept. Clones are partly lost; checked studies trace under half to an unresolved V gene and leave the rest unexplained. This sample gives some 150,000 clones in total; roughly 88% of them show up just once. The ten largest clones capture roughly 16% of the sample. The sample consisted of peripheral blood, taken on day 0 of AZD1222 vaccination. The receptors derive from an adult in good health.

V and J are TRBV6-5 and TRBJ2-2, with D perhaps TRBD1 (6 bases). Trimming took off 6 bases at V and 7 bases at J, with 15 bases between the two ends. Germline V gives CDR1 MNHEY, CDR2 SVGAGI. The CDR3 is made up of 14 amino acids. The DNA of the CDR3 is TGTGCCAGCAGAAAGGACAGAGTCAGCGGGGAGCTGTTTTTT. As protein: CASRKDRVSGELFF.

DNA of the CDR3: TGTGCCAGCTCACCCCAAAGACAGTATCCAAACACTGAAGCTTTCTTT. Translation gives CASSPQRQYPNTEAFF. The rearrangement uses TRBV18 and TRBJ1-1, with a possible D match to TRBD1 (5 bases). The CDR3 sequence is 16 residues long. V lost 3 bases to trimming and J lost 2 bases, with 16 bases between them. CDR1 is KGHSH, CDR2 LQKENI, per germline.

This rearrangement joins TRBV15 to TRBJ1-2, with unresolved D. Trimming removed 1 base from V and 5 bases from J, with 14 bases in between. The CDR3 has 15 residues. CDR1 is LNHNV and CDR2 is YYDKDF in the germline V gene (reference sequence). For the CDR3, the DNA is TGTGCCACCAGCAGAGCACGAGACGGCGTTTATGGCTACACCTTC. Protein sequence: CATSRARDGVYGYTF.

The chain links TRBV29-1 to TRBJ2-7, with 8 positions matching TRBD1. CDR1 SQVTM and CDR2 ANQGSEA come from the germline V gene. The CDR3 runs to 15 residues. After removal of 7 bases from V and 1 base from J, the junction contained 12 bases not matched to a gene. The CDR3 protein is CSARTGRYSSYEQYF. Written as DNA, the CDR3 is TGCAGCGCAAGGACAGGGAGGTATTCTTCCTACGAGCAGTACTTC.

V gene TRBV7-2 combines with J gene TRBJ1-3; possible D gene TRBD1, 6 bases. With 1 base removed from V and 4 bases from J, the gap between germline ends came to 17 bases. The germline gives CDR1 SGHTA, CDR2 FQGNSA. There are 17 residues in the CDR3. The CDR3 bases are TGTGCCAGCAGCTTAGGCTATCAGGGGCGGAGGGGAAACACCATATATTTT. Protein: CASSLGYQGRRGNTIYF.

The rearrangement uses TRBV5-1 and TRBJ2-3; 9 positions match TRBD2. CDR3 length: 15 amino acids. V was clipped by 0 bases and J by 6 bases; unmatched bases: 5. Germline V gene lookup returns CDR1 SGHRS and CDR2 YFSETQ. The CDR3 loop is CASSLALAGGDTQYF. The CDR3 DNA sequence: TGCGCCAGCAGCTTGGCCTTGGCGGGGGGGGATACGCAGTATTTT.

J is TRBJ1-6 and V is TRBV2; no definite D call. From germline, CDR1 is SNHLY and CDR2 FYNNEI. Trimming stripped 8 bases from V and 5 bases from J, with 10 bases between. The CDR3 sequence is 13 residues long. CDR3 region: CASAAEHNSPLHF. CDR3 nucleotide sequence: TGTGCCAGCGCCGCCGAACATAATTCACCCCTCCACTTT.

This chain joins TRBV19 and TRBJ1-4; weak D call: TRBD1 (5 bases). V gave up 11 bases and J gave up 2 bases, with 15 bases separating them. Germline CDR1 and CDR2: LNHDA and SQIVND (reference sequence). The CDR3 runs 14 residues. The CDR3 protein is CASGTISTNEKLFF. In DNA form, the CDR3 reads TGTGCCTCCGGGACTATTTCTACTAATGAAAAACTGTTTTTT.

This clone occurred a few times. The chain couples TRBV13 to TRBJ2-1, with 12 positions matching TRBD2. There are 15 residues in the CDR3. The J segment lost 9 bases and the V segment lost 3 bases, leaving 6 bases of the junction unmatched. Germline values: CDR1 PRHDT, CDR2 FYEKMQ (reference sequence). CDR3 sequence: CASSLTSGGWTEQFF. The DNA for the CDR3 is TGTGCCAGCAGCTTGACTAGCGGGGGATGGACTGAGCAGTTCTTC.

This chain links TRBV7-2 with TRBJ2-7; no firm D call. The V end lost 5 bases, the J end lost 2 bases, and 13 bases lay between the germline ends. This CDR3 is 14 amino acids long. Germline CDR1 is SGHTA and CDR2 is FQGNSA. CDR3 sequence reads: CASSPLTGPYEQYF. As DNA, the CDR3 is TGTGCCAGCAGCCCCTTGACTGGACCCTACGAGCAGTACTTC.

The chain combines TRBV25-1 with TRBJ2-7; D possibly uses TRBD1 or TRBD2 (5 bases each). The CDR3 contains 15 residues. The V gene lost 5 bases and the J gene lost 4 bases, with 18 bases spanning the gap. Per germline, CDR1 MGHDK and CDR2 SYGVNS. The CDR3 loop reads CASSITGRIHYEQYF. DNA for the CDR3: TGTGCCAGCAGTATAACGGGACGGATACATTACGAGCAGTACTTC.

V usage is TRBV4-1 and J usage is TRBJ2-1; TRBD2 agrees at 9 bases. V gave up 6 bases and J gave up 1 base; unmatched junction bases: 4. The CDR3 has 15 residues. The germline V gene has CDR1 MGHRA and CDR2 YSYEKL. CDR3 protein: CASRTSGRSYNEQFF. DNA for the CDR3: TGCGCCAGCAGGACTAGCGGTCGATCCTACAATGAGCAGTTCTTC.

This chain links TRBV12-5 with TRBJ2-5; D gene ambiguous. CDR1 is LGHNT and CDR2 is FRNRAP in the germline V gene. The CDR3 loop spans 12 amino acids. Between the trimmed V and J ends, which lost 3 bases and 3 bases, there was a span of 5 bases. The CDR3 region has the DNA TGTGCTAGTGGTTTATCTGAAGAGACCCAGTACTTC. Translated, it gives CASGLSEETQYF.

The CDR3 DNA follows: TGTGCCGGAAGGGGGGTTCGAGTAGAAACTAGCACAGATACGCAGTATTTT. This translates into CAGRGVRVETSTDTQYF. This chain joins TRBV10-3 and TRBJ2-3; D may be TRBD1 or TRBD2 (6 bases each). CDR3 length: 17 residues. With 11 bases removed from V and 0 bases from J, the gap between germline ends came to 24 bases. In germline, CDR1 is ENHRY, CDR2 SYGVKD.

The chain recombines TRBV4-1 with TRBJ2-2, with no clear D. From germline, CDR1 is MGHRA and CDR2 YSYEKL. The CDR3 is 16 amino acids. The V and J ends lost 3 bases and 1 base respectively, with 12 bases between them. For the CDR3, the DNA is TGCGCCAGCAGCCAGGCCTTTGGCGGGAACACCGGGGAGCTGTTTTTT. This sequence encodes CASSQAFGGNTGELFF.

The J gene is TRBJ1-5, the V gene TRBV9, with unresolved D. The germline gives CDR1 SGDLS, CDR2 YYNGEE. V was cut by 0 bases and J by 6 bases, with 10 bases left in between. The CDR3 extends over 14 amino acids. CDR3 sequence: CASSVGLSGQPQHF. The CDR3 DNA follows: TGTGCCAGCAGCGTAGGTCTCTCCGGTCAGCCCCAGCATTTT.

The chain carries TRBV15 and TRBJ1-4; D is unclear. CDR1 and CDR2 from the germline V gene are LNHNV and YYDKDF (reference sequence). The V gene lost 5 bases and the J gene lost 0 bases, with 10 bases spanning the gap. The CDR3 spans 15 residues. The CDR3 DNA is TGTGCCACCAGCCGCATGATTGCAACTAATGAAAAACTGTTTTTT. Its protein product is CATSRMIATNEKLFF.

J is TRBJ1-2 and V is TRBV5-4, with 11 bases identical to TRBD1. V gave up 3 bases and J gave up 6 bases; unmatched junction bases: 4. The CDR3 contains 14 residues. Per the germline V gene, CDR1 is SGHNT and CDR2 is YYREEE (reference sequence). The CDR3 DNA follows: TGTGCCAGCAGCTGGGACAGGGGGAGGGATGGCTACACCTTC. This encodes CASSWDRGRDGYTF.

The chain is built from TRBV9 and TRBJ1-6; weak D call: TRBD1 (5 bases). This CDR3 comprises 16 residues. Germline CDR1 SGDLS, CDR2 YYNGEE. The V end lost 0 bases, the J end lost 9 bases, and 16 bases lay between the germline ends. The CDR3, as DNA: TGTGCCAGCAGCGTAGCTACGAGGGGACTGACTTCACCCCTCCACTTT. It yields the protein CASSVATRGLTSPLHF. Full variable domain (remainder filled in from reference TRBV9 and TRBJ1-6): DSGVTQTPKHLITATGQRVTLRCSPRSGDLSVYWYQQSLDQGLQFLIQYYNGEERAKGNILERFSAQQFPDLHSELNLSSLELGDSALYFCASSVATRGLTSPLHFGNGTRLTVT.

V is TRBV7-9 and J is TRBJ1-6; perhaps TRBD1 as D (5 bases). The CDR3 has 13 residues. V lost 1 base, J lost 9 bases, and 7 bases lay in between. Per the germline V gene, CDR1 is SEHNR and CDR2 is FQNEAQ (reference sequence). The DNA of the CDR3 is TGTGCCAGCAGCTTAGTTGGGGGTTCACCCCTCCACTTT. This gives the protein CASSLVGGSPLHF.

The V call is TRBV29-1, the J call TRBJ1-4, with TRBD1 as a possible D gene (6 bases). The germline CDR1 and CDR2 sequences are SQVTM and ANQGSEA. Trimming took off 6 bases at V and 3 bases at J, with 17 bases between the two ends. The CDR3 has 15 residues. The CDR3 nucleotides read TGCAGCGTCCGTTGGCTGACAGGCTCTAATGAAAAACTGTTTTTT. Translation gives CSVRWLTGSNEKLFF.

Comments on this clone: At one end, the junction sequence differs from germline, possibly due to a read error. This rearrangement joins TRBV28 to TRBJ2-1, with TRBD2 identical over 11 bases. The germline V gene has CDR1 MDHEN and CDR2 SYDVKM. There are 14 residues in the CDR3. The CDR3 coding sequence is TGTGCCAGCACTTTAGCGGGGGGGAACAATGAGCAGTTCTTC. This sequence encodes CASTLAGGNNEQFF.

The chain combines TRBV5-1 with TRBJ2-5; 9 nucleotides match TRBD1. Trimming removed 2 bases from V and 5 bases from J; junction bases left unmatched: 10. CDR3 length equals 16 residues. Germline values: CDR1 SGHRS, CDR2 YFSETQ. DNA of the CDR3: TGCGCCAGCAGCTTTGGAATGACAGGGGGTGGCGAGACCCAGTACTTC. Protein sequence: CASSFGMTGGGETQYF. Filled out from reference TRBV5-1 and TRBJ2-5, the complete variable domain reads KAGVTQTPRYLIKTRGQQVTLSCSPISGHRSVSWYQQTPGQGLQFLFEYFSETQRNKGNFPGRFSGRQFSNSRSEMNVSTLELGDSALYLCASSFGMTGGGETQYFGPGTRLLVL.

The V gene is TRBV3-1 (or the pseudogene TRBV3-2), the J gene TRBJ1-2, with D unclear. In germline, CDR1 is LGHDT, CDR2 YNNKEL (reference sequence). The V gene lost 0 bases and the J gene lost 5 bases, with 7 bases spanning the gap. The CDR3 runs 13 residues. The CDR3 sequence: CASSQDLRYGYTF. DNA of the CDR3: TGTGCCAGCAGCCAAGATCTACGGTATGGCTACACCTTC.

This clone was picked up a small number of times. J is TRBJ2-3 and V is TRBV28, with D possibly called TRBD1 or TRBD2 (6 bases each). V was cut by 6 bases and J by 3 bases, with 16 bases left in between. The CDR3 totals 15 residues. The germline gives CDR1 MDHEN, CDR2 SYDVKM. The CDR3 here is CASSNRDSGTDTQYF. The DNA for the CDR3 is TGTGCCAGCAGCAACAGGGACTCGGGAACAGATACGCAGTATTTT.